Listed here are 21 T cell receptor beta chains from one sample, sequenced in a study of cytomegalovirus exposure and HLA in healthy donors. It was with 60 Vbeta and 13 Jbeta primers that the PCR ran. The table came from immunoSEQ multiplex PCR; TCRdb's copy has only in-frame clones and leaves some out. The sample has approximately 110,000 clones. The sequencing sample was made of PBMCs. These receptor sequences come from a man aged 18-30 years in good health and CMV-seronegative.

The gene calls are TRBV4-2 and TRBJ2-3, with 9 bases aligning to TRBD2. CDR3 length: 17 residues. CDR1 LGHNA and CDR2 YNFKEQ come from the germline V gene. With V trimmed by 2 bases and J by 5 bases, 11 bases remained unmatched. The DNA of the CDR3 is TGTGCCAGCAGCCAAAAAAATCAGCGGGAGGTGAGAGATACGCAGTATTTT. It specifies CASSQKNQREVRDTQYF.

V and J are TRBV18 and TRBJ2-2; D possibly corresponds to TRBD1 (5 bases). Germline-derived CDR1 and CDR2 are KGHSH and LQKENI. Trimming took 3 bases from V and 2 from J, leaving 13 bases between them. This CDR3 region has 16 residues. The CDR3 loop is CASSPYPDINTGELFF. CDR3 in DNA: TGTGCCAGCTCACCCTACCCGGACATAAACACCGGGGAGCTGTTTTTT.

In regard to this clone: Other DNA sequences in the sample encode the same CDR3. This sequence joins TRBV4-2 and TRBJ1-6; tentative D call: TRBD1 (6 bases). CDR3 size: 19 residues. Trimming took off 1 base at V and 0 bases at J, with 16 bases between the two ends. CDR1 is LGHNA, CDR2 YNFKEQ, per germline. The chain's CDR3 is CASSQVVAGDSSYNSPLHF. Written as DNA, the CDR3 is TGTGCCAGCAGCCAAGTAGTAGCAGGGGATAGCTCCTATAATTCACCCCTCCACTTT.

CDR3 DNA: TGCGCCAGCAGCTTGGGACGGGGGGGCAGGAATGAGCAGTTCTTC. Translated: CASSLGRGGRNEQFF. The rearrangement links TRBV5-1 to TRBJ2-1; 8 positions agree with TRBD2. J lost 7 bases, V lost 0 bases, and 6 bases had no gene match. The CDR3 loop spans 15 amino acids. Per the germline V gene, CDR1 is SGHRS and CDR2 is YFSETQ.

This chain links TRBV14 with TRBJ1-1, with TRBD1 matching over 8 bases. CDR3 size: 14 residues. V lost 6 bases, J lost 2 bases, and 5 bases stayed unmatched. Looked up from germline, CDR1 is SGHDN and CDR2 is FVKESK. This CDR3 is CASRRQGANTEAFF. In DNA, the CDR3 is TGTGCCAGCAGGCGTCAGGGGGCAAACACTGAAGCTTTCTTT.

The chain links TRBV4-2 to TRBJ1-4; D not certain. Trimming left V 1 base short and J 4 bases short, with 10 bases between. The CDR3 runs to 15 residues. CDR1 LGHNA and CDR2 YNFKEQ come from the germline V gene. In DNA form, the CDR3 reads TGTGCCAGCAGCCAAGCGGACCGGGATAATGAAAAACTGTTTTTT. This codes for CASSQADRDNEKLFF.

This chain joins TRBV19 and TRBJ2-2; 8 nucleotides agree with TRBD2. CDR1 is LNHDA and CDR2 is SQIVND in the germline V gene (reference sequence). Unmatched junction bases numbered 10, after V lost 8 bases and J lost 5 bases. This CDR3 spans 15 amino acids. The CDR3 is CASGTSGGRTGELFF. The CDR3 region has the DNA TGTGCCAGTGGAACCAGCGGGGGTCGGACCGGGGAGCTGTTTTTT.

The CDR3 loop reads CASSVGGGAGYNEQFF. CDR3 nucleotides: TGTGCCAGCAGCGTAGGTGGGGGGGCCGGCTACAATGAGCAGTTCTTC. The gene calls are TRBV9 and TRBJ2-1, with D possibly TRBD2 on 7 matching bases. Germline lookup yields CDR1 SGDLS and CDR2 YYNGEE. Trimming took 0 bases from V and 3 from J, leaving 13 bases between them. This CDR3 comprises 16 residues. The full variable domain, completed using reference TRBV9 and TRBJ2-1, is DSGVTQTPKHLITATGQRVTLRCSPRSGDLSVYWYQQSLDQGLQFLIQYYNGEERAKGNILERFSAQQFPDLHSELNLSSLELGDSALYFCASSVGGGAGYNEQFFGPGTRLTVL.

V is TRBV6-1 and J is TRBJ1-5, with 7 bases lining up with TRBD1. The CDR3 contains 16 residues. Germline V lookup: CDR1 MNHNS, CDR2 SASEGT. The J segment lost 2 bases and the V segment lost 1 base, leaving 5 bases of the junction unmatched. CDR3 DNA: TGTGCCAGCAGTGAAGAAGGGGGCGGGGGCAATCAGCCCCAGCATTTT. Amino acid sequence: CASSEEGGGGNQPQHF.

The rearrangement joins TRBV15 to TRBJ1-5; possibly TRBD1 for D (5 bases). This CDR3 spans 17 amino acids. Trimming shortened V by 0 bases and J by 0 bases, and 12 bases separated the two germline ends. Germline V gives CDR1 LNHNV, CDR2 YYDKDF (reference sequence). The CDR3 spells CATSRDQGRTSNQPQHF. The CDR3 DNA sequence: TGTGCCACCAGCAGAGATCAGGGCCGGACTAGCAATCAGCCCCAGCATTTT.

The chain has TRBV28 and TRBJ2-7; possible D gene TRBD1, 6 bases. Looked up from germline, CDR1 is MDHEN and CDR2 is SYDVKM. Trimming took 6 bases from V and 6 from J, leaving 18 bases between them. CDR3 size: 14 residues. The CDR3 here is CASSRPGVRREQYF. The CDR3 DNA is TGTGCCAGCAGCCGACCAGGGGTTCGACGCGAGCAGTACTTC.

The genes are TRBV2 and TRBJ1-6; D is ambiguous. Germline V gene lookup returns CDR1 SNHLY and CDR2 FYNNEI. V lost 7 bases and J 10 bases, leaving 8 bases between the germline ends. The CDR3 runs to 11 residues. DNA of the CDR3: TGTGCCAGCAAGGTGGAGTCACCCCTCCACTTT. This sequence encodes CASKVESPLHF.

The rearrangement uses TRBV2 and TRBJ1-2, with D uncertain. The CDR3 is 11 amino acids. The germline gives CDR1 SNHLY, CDR2 FYNNEI. The V end lost 8 bases, the J end lost 8 bases, and 12 bases lay between the germline ends. Written as DNA, the CDR3 is TGTGCCAGCTCCTGGAGGCTGGGCTACACCTTC. It yields the protein CASSWRLGYTF.

The J gene is TRBJ1-3, the V gene TRBV30; D not resolved. The CDR3 is 13 residues long. The V and J ends lost 5 bases and 0 bases respectively, with 8 bases between them. Germline V gene lookup returns CDR1 GTSNPN and CDR2 SVGIG (reference sequence). The CDR3 reads CAWGEYSGNTIYF. DNA of the CDR3: TGTGCCTGGGGGGAGTACTCTGGAAACACCATATATTTT. The full variable domain, in which reference TRBV30 and TRBJ1-3 provide the parts outside the CDR3, is SQTIHQWPATLVQPVGSPLSLECTVEGTSNPNLYWYRQAAGRGLQLLFYSVGIGQISSEVPQNLSASRPQDRQFILSSKKLLLSDSGFYLCAWGEYSGNTIYFGEGSWLTVV.

V is TRBV28 and J is TRBJ1-5; TRBD1 agrees at 9 bases. The germline gives CDR1 MDHEN, CDR2 SYDVKM. After removal of 5 bases from V and 10 bases from J, the junction contained 12 bases not matched to a gene. The CDR3 runs to 15 residues. CDR3 amino acids: CASSLGQGTKIPQHF. CDR3 nucleotides: TGTGCCAGCAGTCTCGGACAGGGGACAAAGATACCCCAGCATTTT.

The chain is built from TRBV30 and TRBJ1-1; no definite D call. The CDR3 runs 13 residues. V lost 3 bases and J 4 bases, leaving 12 bases between the germline ends. Per germline, CDR1 GTSNPN and CDR2 SVGIG (reference sequence). This CDR3 reads CAWSEGRSTEAFF. CDR3 DNA: TGTGCCTGGAGCGAGGGAAGGTCCACTGAAGCTTTCTTT.

The V gene is TRBV28, the J gene TRBJ1-4, with D tentatively TRBD1 (6 bases). CDR1 and CDR2 from the germline V gene are MDHEN and SYDVKM. The CDR3 runs to 14 residues. The V and J ends lost 4 bases and 10 bases respectively, with 16 bases between them. The CDR3 DNA follows: TGTGCCAGCAGTTCGGACAGAGCTGATGGAAAACTGTTTTTT. Protein product: CASSSDRADGKLFF.

The chain carries TRBV2 and TRBJ1-2; 7 bases align to TRBD1. Unmatched junction bases numbered 7, after V lost 5 bases and J lost 4 bases. Germline V gene sequence: CDR1 SNHLY, CDR2 FYNNEI. CDR3 length: 14 amino acids. The CDR3 DNA follows: TGTGCCAGCAGTAACCAAGGACAGGCCTATGGCTACACCTTC. It codes for CASSNQGQAYGYTF.

The chain combines TRBV27 with TRBJ2-7, with 9 bases lining up with TRBD1. Germline V gene data show CDR1 as MNHEY and CDR2 as SMNVEV (reference sequence). V dropped 7 bases and J dropped 3; count of bases not matched to a gene: 10. The CDR3 extends over 15 amino acids. The CDR3 protein is CASTPDRGSLYEQYF. DNA for the CDR3: TGTGCCAGCACCCCAGACAGGGGGAGCCTCTACGAGCAGTACTTC.

This chain uses TRBV10-2 with TRBJ1-1; the match to TRBD1 covers 7 bases. In germline, CDR1 is WSHSY, CDR2 SAAADI. The CDR3 totals 13 residues. The trim removed 6 bases at V and 6 bases at J, leaving 7 bases unmatched. Here the CDR3 reads CASRDRGGSEAFF. CDR3 bases: TGCGCCAGCAGGGATAGAGGGGGCTCTGAAGCTTTCTTT.

This chain joins TRBV30 and TRBJ2-7; 9 nucleotides line up with TRBD1. The CDR3 runs to 12 residues. CDR1 GTSNPN and CDR2 SVGIG come from the germline V gene (reference sequence). V lost 7 bases to trimming and J lost 2 bases; unmatched junction nucleotides: 3. The CDR3 protein is CASGTGPYEQYF. CDR3 in DNA: TGTGCCTCTGGGACAGGGCCCTACGAGCAGTACTTC. Drawing the rest from reference TRBV30 and TRBJ2-7, the complete variable domain is SQTIHQWPATLVQPVGSPLSLECTVEGTSNPNLYWYRQAAGRGLQLLFYSVGIGQISSEVPQNLSASRPQDRQFILSSKKLLLSDSGFYLCASGTGPYEQYFGPGTRLTVT.